The 4 T cell receptor beta chains below were found in one sample sequenced in a study of cytomegalovirus exposure and HLA in healthy donors. Assay: immunoSEQ multiplex PCR; the TCRdb copy retains only in-frame clones and omits some. The sample yields about 180,000 clones, about 83% seen once. The sequenced material came from PBMCs. These receptors were taken from a young woman in good health and CMV-seronegative.

This clone has just a few counts. The DNA for the CDR3 is TGTGCCAGCACCGTCCGGGGGGGCACAGATACGCAGTATTTT. Amino acid sequence: CASTVRGGTDTQYF. V and J are TRBV5-4 and TRBJ2-3; 7 bases map to TRBD2. The CDR3 consists of 14 residues. Trimming at V came to 6 bases and at J to 1 base, leaving 5 bases not matched to a gene. Germline V gene sequence: CDR1 SGHNT, CDR2 YYREEE (reference sequence). Looking up the rest from reference TRBV5-4 and TRBJ2-3 gives the full variable domain: ETGVTQSPTHLIKTRGQQVTLRCSSQSGHNTVSWYQQALGQGPQFIFQYYREEENGRGNFPPRFSGLQFPNYSSELNVNALELDDSALYLCASTVRGGTDTQYFGPGTRLTVL.

The chain links TRBV4-3 to TRBJ2-7; 9 bases fit TRBD2. Germline CDR1 reads LGHNA; CDR2 reads YSLEER. With V trimmed by 1 base and J by 2 bases, 3 bases remained unmatched. The CDR3 loop spans 15 amino acids. The CDR3 protein is CASSQGGGGAYEQYF. The CDR3 nucleotides read TGCGCCAGCAGCCAAGGGGGCGGGGGGGCCTACGAGCAGTACTTC.

The chain couples TRBV9 to TRBJ2-3; the D is unclear. V shed 6 bases and J shed 1 base, with 9 bases lying between them. The germline V gene encodes CDR1 SGDLS and CDR2 YYNGEE. The CDR3 has 13 residues. The CDR3 is CASTRPGTDTQYF. CDR3 bases: TGTGCCAGCACCCGTCCGGGCACAGATACGCAGTATTTT.

J is TRBJ2-1 and V is TRBV19, with TRBD1 matching over 8 bases. J lost 4 bases, V lost 5 bases, and 7 bases had no gene match. The CDR3 spans 15 residues. CDR1 and CDR2 from the germline V gene are LNHDA and SQIVND (reference sequence). The CDR3 protein is CASSPWTGLYNEQFF. Written as DNA, the CDR3 is TGTGCCAGTAGTCCTTGGACAGGGTTATACAATGAGCAGTTCTTC. Full variable domain (outside the CDR3, taken from reference TRBV19 and TRBJ2-1): DGGITQSPKYLFRKEGQNVTLSCEQNLNHDAMYWYRQDPGQGLRLIYYSQIVNDFQKGDIAEGYSVSREKKESFPLTVTSAQKNPTAFYLCASSPWTGLYNEQFFGPGTRLTVL.